This T cell receptor (beta chain) derives from a study of T cell changes during pregnancy in multiple sclerosis. The V and J ends lost 5 bases and 3 bases, in that order; junction bases with no gene match: 8. Germline CDR1 reads SGHTA; CDR2 reads FQGNSA. The CDR3 loop spans 15 amino acids. Profiled with immunoSEQ multiplex PCR; TCRdb holds only in-frame clones, not every one. The sample lists almost 40,000 clones, approximately 89% occurring once. This chain links TRBV7-2 with TRBJ1-1, with TRBD1 matching over 8 bases. The specimen comprised CD4+ T cells from peripheral blood mononuclear cells, sampled in the second trimester of pregnancy. The receptor was derived from a female donor in good health, enrolled as a control in a pregnancy study. The CDR3 here is CASSPRTGRDTEAFF. CDR3 sequence (DNA): TGTGCCAGCAGCCCTCGGACAGGGCGGGACACTGAAGCTTTCTTT.